These T cell receptor beta chains were read from a single sample in a study of a mutant IDH1 vaccine in newly diagnosed glioma. Sequencing used immunoSEQ multiplex PCR; TCRdb keeps in-frame clones, though not all of them. The table lists roughly 60,000 clones, around 83% of them singletons. Antigens for these TCRs are unknown. The material sequenced was PBMCs, taken from a glioma patient whose treatment included an IDH1 peptide vaccine. These TCRs come from a man aged 25-40 years with glioma. Each CDR3 is given with its conserved first and last residue. Each record gives: J gene, V gene, D gene, clone size, CDR3 protein, CDR3 DNA. D genes are given only for firm matches. Part of the rows lack a size; the others show once, few, many or a class for expanded clones.

J: TRBJ1-4
V: TRBV14
D: NA
size: few
CDR3: CASSPMGPGEEKLFF
DNA: TGTGCCAGCAGCCCCATGGGGCCAGGGGAAGAAAAACTGTTTTTT

J: TRBJ2-7
V: TRBV5-4
D: TRBD1
size: NA
CDR3: CASSNRQSGGYEQYF
DNA: TGTGCCAGCAGTAATCGACAATCAGGGGGCTACGAGCAGTACTTC

J: TRBJ1-6
V: TRBV28
D: TRBD1
size: once
CDR3: CASLGQYNSPLHF
DNA: TGTGCCAGCCTGGGACAGTATAATTCACCCCTCCACTTT

J: TRBJ1-5
V: TRBV19
D: NA
size: many
CDR3: CASRRGNGNQPQHF
DNA: TGTGCCAGTAGGCGGGGGAATGGGAATCAGCCCCAGCATTTT

J: TRBJ2-6
V: TRBV7-9
D: NA
size: NA
CDR3: CASSPSSGANVLTF
DNA: TGTGCCAGCAGCCCGAGCTCTGGGGCCAACGTCCTGACTTTC

J: TRBJ2-3
V: TRBV5-1
D: TRBD1
size: NA
CDR3: CASSSGQGADTQYF
DNA: TGCGCCAGCAGCTCCGGACAGGGGGCAGATACGCAGTATTTT

J: TRBJ2-7
V: TRBV18
D: NA
size: NA
CDR3: CASSPPVSTREQYF
DNA: TGTGCCAGCTCACCCCCTGTAAGTACCCGGGAGCAGTACTTC

J: TRBJ1-5
V: TRBV5-1
D: NA
size: NA
CDR3: CASSSDGGNNQPQHF
DNA: TGCGCCAGCAGCTCGGATGGCGGGAACAATCAGCCCCAGCATTTT

J: TRBJ2-3
V: TRBV10-1
D: TRBD2
size: NA
CDR3: CASSPGTSGIIDTQYF
DNA: TGCGCCAGCAGCCCTGGGACTAGCGGGATCATAGATACGCAGTATTTT

J: TRBJ2-1
V: TRBV7-9
D: TRBD1
size: NA
CDR3: CASSPGQGVFNEQFF
DNA: TGTGCCAGCAGCCCCGGACAGGGGGTTTTTAATGAGCAGTTCTTC

J: TRBJ1-2
V: TRBV11-2
D: NA
size: NA
CDR3: CASSLDLAVPYGYTF
DNA: TGTGCCAGCAGCTTAGATCTGGCAGTTCCCTATGGCTACACCTTC

J: TRBJ1-2
V: TRBV19
D: TRBD1
size: NA
CDR3: CASSTRDRLLYGYTF
DNA: TGTGCCAGTAGTACCCGGGACAGGCTTTTATATGGCTACACCTTC

J: TRBJ1-6
V: TRBV28
D: TRBD1
size: NA
CDR3: CASSLGTGSILHF
DNA: TGTGCCAGTAGTTTAGGGACAGGGTCCATCCTCCACTTT

J: TRBJ1-3
V: TRBV5-1
D: TRBD1
size: NA
CDR3: CASSLRQGSGNTIYF
DNA: TGCGCCAGCAGCTTGAGACAGGGCTCTGGAAACACCATATATTTT

J: TRBJ1-4
V: TRBV4-2
D: TRBD1
size: NA
CDR3: CASSQAGQGAEKLFF
DNA: TGTGCCAGCAGCCAAGCTGGACAGGGGGCGGAAAAACTGTTTTTT

J: TRBJ1-2
V: TRBV6-1
D: NA
size: once
CDR3: CASSNTRVPYGYTF
DNA: TGTGCCAGCAGTAATACAAGGGTTCCCTATGGCTACACCTTC

J: TRBJ1-1
V: TRBV5-1
D: NA
size: few
CDR3: CASSLGGASPEAFF
DNA: TGCGCCAGCAGCTTGGGAGGGGCATCCCCTGAAGCTTTCTTT

J: TRBJ2-7
V: TRBV6-1
D: NA
size: NA
CDR3: CASGGASSYEQYF
DNA: TGTGCCAGCGGTGGAGCGAGCTCCTACGAGCAGTACTTC

J: TRBJ1-5
V: TRBV6-1
D: TRBD1
size: NA
CDR3: CASSGGTAANQPQHF
DNA: TGTGCCAGCAGTGGAGGGACAGCGGCCAATCAGCCCCAGCATTTT

J: TRBJ2-2
V: TRBV10-1
D: NA
size: NA
CDR3: CASSDRRGLDTGELFF
DNA: TGCGCCAGCAGTGACAGGAGGGGGCTTGACACCGGGGAGCTGTTTTTT

J: TRBJ2-1
V: TRBV2
D: NA
size: NA
CDR3: CASSEEQGNYNEQFF
DNA: TGTGCCAGCAGTGAGGAACAGGGTAACTACAATGAGCAGTTCTTC

J: TRBJ1-5
V: TRBV5-3
D: NA
size: NA
CDR3: CARSLGGDQPQHF
DNA: TGTGCCAGAAGCTTGGGAGGGGATCAGCCCCAGCATTTT